This is a list of T cell receptor beta chains from one sample in a study of blood T cell repertoires in COVID-19. TCRdb's copy holds only in-frame clones and misses some; the assay was immunoSEQ multiplex PCR. The sample has around 100,000 clones, over 75% seen once. Specimen: peripheral blood. These receptors all come from a woman in her seventies who had recovered from COVID-19. Each CDR3 is given with its conserved first and last residue. Each record gives: CDR3 protein, CDR3 DNA, V gene, J gene, D gene, clone size. D genes are given only for firm matches. Some rows have no size entry. The others give once, few or many, or a class for an expanded clone.

CDR3aa: CASSLRGPEAFF
CDR3nt: TGTGCCAGCAGTTTAAGGGGGCCCGAAGCTTTCTTT
v_gene: TRBV12-3/TRBV12-4
j_gene: TRBJ1-1
d_gene: TRBD1
abundance: .

CDR3aa: CASSPRGSSYNEQFF
CDR3nt: TGTGCCAGCTCACCAAGAGGGAGCTCCTACAATGAGCAGTTCTTC
v_gene: TRBV18
j_gene: TRBJ2-1
d_gene: .
abundance: .

CDR3aa: CASSPSTRTSRETQYF
CDR3nt: TGTGCCAGCAGCCCTTCGACTAGGACCTCGCGAGAGACCCAGTACTTC
v_gene: TRBV7-7
j_gene: TRBJ2-5
d_gene: .
abundance: .

CDR3aa: CASRGQGAVHHGYTF
CDR3nt: TGTGCCAGCAGGGGACAGGGGGCGGTACATCATGGCTACACCTTC
v_gene: TRBV28
j_gene: TRBJ1-2
d_gene: TRBD1
abundance: .

CDR3aa: CASRRDSTGELFF
CDR3nt: TGTGCCAGCAGACGAGACAGCACCGGGGAGCTGTTTTTT
v_gene: TRBV4-2
j_gene: TRBJ2-2
d_gene: .
abundance: .

CDR3aa: CASSILRGTESNQPQHF
CDR3nt: TGTGCCAGTAGTATCCTTCGGGGGACGGAGAGCAATCAGCCCCAGCATTTT
v_gene: TRBV19
j_gene: TRBJ1-5
d_gene: .
abundance: .

CDR3aa: CSARDNQQFF
CDR3nt: TGCAGTGCCCGCGACAATCAGCAGTTCTTC
v_gene: TRBV20-1
j_gene: TRBJ2-1
d_gene: .
abundance: .

CDR3aa: CASSQVGGDYGNTIYF
CDR3nt: TGTGCCAGCAGCCAGGTTGGGGGCGACTATGGAAACACCATATATTTT
v_gene: TRBV4-2
j_gene: TRBJ1-3
d_gene: .
abundance: .

CDR3aa: CASSLLGREAGNTIYF
CDR3nt: TGTGCCAGCAGCCTCTTGGGGAGGGAAGCTGGAAACACCATATATTTT
v_gene: TRBV3-1/TRBV3-2
j_gene: TRBJ1-3
d_gene: .
abundance: .

CDR3aa: CASSQEGASGATDTQYF
CDR3nt: TGTGCCAGCAGCCAAGAAGGGGCTAGCGGGGCCACAGATACGCAGTATTTT
v_gene: TRBV3-1/TRBV3-2
j_gene: TRBJ2-3
d_gene: TRBD2
abundance: .

CDR3aa: CASSQESAGGSEQYF
CDR3nt: TGCGCCAGCAGCCAAGAATCAGCGGGGGGCTCCGAGCAGTACTTC
v_gene: TRBV4-1
j_gene: TRBJ2-7
d_gene: TRBD2
abundance: few

CDR3aa: CASSLDRGTEAFF
CDR3nt: TGTGCCAGCAGCCTCGACAGGGGCACTGAAGCTTTCTTT
v_gene: TRBV7-3
j_gene: TRBJ1-1
d_gene: TRBD1
abundance: .

CDR3aa: CASSLQGAGGTDTQYF
CDR3nt: TGTGCCAGCAGCTTACAAGGTGCCGGGGGCACAGATACGCAGTATTTT
v_gene: TRBV7-2
j_gene: TRBJ2-3
d_gene: .
abundance: .

CDR3aa: CASSEVTANYGYTF
CDR3nt: TGCGCCAGCAGTGAAGTGACAGCTAACTATGGCTACACCTTC
v_gene: TRBV10-2
j_gene: TRBJ1-2
d_gene: .
abundance: .

CDR3aa: CASSLHGPQHF
CDR3nt: TGTGCCAGCAGCCTCCACGGGCCCCAGCATTTT
v_gene: TRBV28
j_gene: TRBJ1-5
d_gene: .
abundance: .

CDR3aa: CASGLVSNGGDPGELFF
CDR3nt: TGTGCTAGTGGTTTGGTATCAAACGGGGGTGACCCCGGGGAGCTGTTTTTT
v_gene: TRBV12-5
j_gene: TRBJ2-2
d_gene: .
abundance: .

CDR3aa: CASSLARARGPETQYF
CDR3nt: TGTGCCAGCAGCTTAGCGCGCGCCAGGGGGCCGGAGACCCAGTACTTC
v_gene: TRBV7-2
j_gene: TRBJ2-5
d_gene: TRBD1
abundance: .

CDR3aa: CASSLRGEGYTF
CDR3nt: TGTGCCAGCAGTTTGCGGGGGGAGGGCTACACCTTC
v_gene: TRBV12-3/TRBV12-4
j_gene: TRBJ1-2
d_gene: .
abundance: .

CDR3aa: CASSRTDYPSTDTQYF
CDR3nt: TGTGCCAGCAGCCGCACCGACTACCCTAGCACAGATACGCAGTATTTT
v_gene: TRBV6-2/TRBV6-3
j_gene: TRBJ2-3
d_gene: .
abundance: .

CDR3aa: CASSDRPVGTYNSPLHF
CDR3nt: TGTGCCAGCAGCGACCGACCGGTGGGCACCTATAATTCACCCCTCCACTTT
v_gene: TRBV7-2
j_gene: TRBJ1-6
d_gene: .
abundance: .

CDR3aa: CASSTQGAGVQPQHF
CDR3nt: TGTGCCAGTAGTACACAGGGGGCGGGGGTGCAGCCCCAGCATTTT
v_gene: TRBV19
j_gene: TRBJ1-5
d_gene: TRBD1
abundance: once

CDR3aa: CASTDRGNSPLHF
CDR3nt: TGTGCCAGCACGGACAGGGGTAATTCACCCCTCCACTTT
v_gene: TRBV12-3/TRBV12-4
j_gene: TRBJ1-6
d_gene: TRBD1
abundance: few

CDR3aa: CASSQGTGTDTQYF
CDR3nt: TGTGCCAGCAGCCAGGGGACAGGCACAGATACGCAGTATTTT
v_gene: TRBV4-2
j_gene: TRBJ2-3
d_gene: TRBD1
abundance: .

CDR3aa: CASRASSYEQYF
CDR3nt: TGTGCCAGCAGGGCCTCCTCCTACGAGCAGTACTTC
v_gene: TRBV28
j_gene: TRBJ2-7
d_gene: .
abundance: .

CDR3aa: CASSWTGNQETQYF
CDR3nt: TGTGCCAGCAGCTGGACAGGGAATCAAGAGACCCAGTACTTC
v_gene: TRBV5-4
j_gene: TRBJ2-5
d_gene: TRBD1
abundance: .

CDR3aa: CASSALISGGAGETQYF
CDR3nt: TGTGCCAGCAGTGCCCTGATCAGCGGGGGGGCCGGGGAGACCCAGTACTTC
v_gene: TRBV6-1
j_gene: TRBJ2-5
d_gene: TRBD2
abundance: .

CDR3aa: CASGASPNSPLHF
CDR3nt: TGTGCCAGTGGGGCCAGCCCTAATTCACCCCTCCACTTT
v_gene: TRBV19
j_gene: TRBJ1-6
d_gene: .
abundance: .

CDR3aa: CAISENTGRSSYEQYF
CDR3nt: TGTGCCATCAGTGAAAATACAGGGCGAAGCTCCTACGAGCAGTACTTC
v_gene: TRBV10-3
j_gene: TRBJ2-7
d_gene: .
abundance: few

CDR3aa: CASSLLVGHADTQYF
CDR3nt: TGTGCCAGCAGCTTACTGGTTGGGCACGCAGATACGCAGTATTTT
v_gene: TRBV7-2
j_gene: TRBJ2-3
d_gene: .
abundance: .

CDR3aa: CASSHDRGSTEAFF
CDR3nt: TGCGCCAGCAGCCACGACAGGGGAAGCACTGAAGCTTTCTTT
v_gene: TRBV4-3
j_gene: TRBJ1-1
d_gene: TRBD1
abundance: .

CDR3aa: CASSHPTSGRASEQYF
CDR3nt: TGTGCCAGTAGCCACCCTACTAGCGGGAGGGCCAGCGAGCAGTACTTC
v_gene: TRBV19
j_gene: TRBJ2-7
d_gene: TRBD2
abundance: .

CDR3aa: CASSLSELRETQYF
CDR3nt: TGTGCCAGCAGCCTATCCGAACTAAGAGAGACCCAGTACTTC
v_gene: TRBV11-2
j_gene: TRBJ2-5
d_gene: .
abundance: .

CDR3aa: CATSRAGLGNTIYF
CDR3nt: TGTGCCACCAGCAGAGCAGGGTTGGGAAACACCATATATTTT
v_gene: TRBV15
j_gene: TRBJ1-3
d_gene: .
abundance: .

CDR3aa: CASSQNSGLPGEQYF
CDR3nt: TGTGCCAGCAGTCAAAATTCGGGACTCCCAGGCGAGCAGTACTTC
v_gene: TRBV7-2
j_gene: TRBJ2-7
d_gene: .
abundance: .

CDR3aa: CASSAGLAGMVDEQFF
CDR3nt: TGTGCCAGCAGCGCGGGACTAGCGGGAATGGTCGATGAGCAGTTCTTC
v_gene: TRBV9
j_gene: TRBJ2-1
d_gene: TRBD2
abundance: .

CDR3aa: CASSLVRGMYEQYF
CDR3nt: TGTGCCAGCAGCCTGGTGAGAGGAATGTACGAGCAGTACTTC
v_gene: TRBV5-6
j_gene: TRBJ2-7
d_gene: .
abundance: .

CDR3aa: CASSLLRDRNYEQYF
CDR3nt: TGTGCCAGCTCACTCCTCCGGGACAGGAACTACGAGCAGTACTTC
v_gene: TRBV18
j_gene: TRBJ2-7
d_gene: TRBD1
abundance: .

CDR3aa: CASSPPGQGGFF
CDR3nt: TGTGCCAGCAGTCCCCCGGGACAGGGTGGTTTCTTC
v_gene: TRBV28
j_gene: TRBJ2-1
d_gene: TRBD1
abundance: once

CDR3aa: CASSLLGTSGRGYTQYF
CDR3nt: TGTGCCAGCAGCCTACTAGGGACTAGCGGTCGAGGGTATACGCAGTATTTT
v_gene: TRBV6-2/TRBV6-3
j_gene: TRBJ2-3
d_gene: TRBD2
abundance: .

CDR3aa: CASSLAGWLAGELFF
CDR3nt: TGTGCCAGCAGCTTGGCTGGTTGGCTAGCCGGGGAGCTGTTTTTT
v_gene: TRBV5-6
j_gene: TRBJ2-2
d_gene: .
abundance: .

CDR3aa: CASSLPPGGRSTDTQYF
CDR3nt: TGTGCCAGCAGTCTCCCCCCTGGTGGGAGGAGCACAGATACGCAGTATTTT
v_gene: TRBV27
j_gene: TRBJ2-3
d_gene: .
abundance: .

CDR3aa: CASSRPLAGYEQYF
CDR3nt: TGTGCCAGCAGTCGACCACTAGCGGGCTACGAGCAGTACTTC
v_gene: TRBV6-2/TRBV6-3
j_gene: TRBJ2-7
d_gene: TRBD2
abundance: .

CDR3aa: CASSLDFQNYGYTF
CDR3nt: TGTGCCAGCAGCTTGGACTTCCAAAACTATGGCTACACCTTC
v_gene: TRBV5-6
j_gene: TRBJ1-2
d_gene: .
abundance: .

CDR3aa: CASSSGARGAFF
CDR3nt: TGTGCCAGCAGTTCTGGGGCCAGGGGCGCTTTCTTT
v_gene: TRBV12-3/TRBV12-4
j_gene: TRBJ1-1
d_gene: .
abundance: .

CDR3aa: CASITGGADTEAFF
CDR3nt: TGTGCCAGCATCACAGGGGGGGCTGACACTGAAGCTTTCTTT
v_gene: TRBV28
j_gene: TRBJ1-1
d_gene: TRBD1
abundance: .

CDR3aa: CASSLPGGNQPQHF
CDR3nt: TGTGCCAGCAGCTTACCCGGAGGCAATCAGCCCCAGCATTTT
v_gene: TRBV7-2
j_gene: TRBJ1-5
d_gene: .
abundance: once

CDR3aa: CASSLRQASTDTQYF
CDR3nt: TGTGCCAGCAGTTTGCGACAGGCTAGCACAGATACGCAGTATTTT
v_gene: TRBV27
j_gene: TRBJ2-3
d_gene: .
abundance: .

CDR3aa: CASSQSGTSRHTQYF
CDR3nt: TGTGCCAGCAGCCAATCCGGGACTAGCAGACATACGCAGTATTTT
v_gene: TRBV3-1/TRBV3-2
j_gene: TRBJ2-3
d_gene: TRBD2
abundance: .

CDR3aa: CASSLQSNQPQHF
CDR3nt: TGTGCCAGCAGTTTACAGAGCAATCAGCCCCAGCATTTT
v_gene: TRBV28
j_gene: TRBJ1-5
d_gene: .
abundance: .

CDR3aa: CASRAAGGANVLTF
CDR3nt: TGTGCCAGCAGGGCAGCGGGGGGGGCCAACGTCCTGACTTTC
v_gene: TRBV27
j_gene: TRBJ2-6
d_gene: TRBD2
abundance: .

CDR3aa: CASSIVRDQETQYF
CDR3nt: TGTGCCAGTAGTATAGTCCGGGACCAAGAGACCCAGTACTTC
v_gene: TRBV19
j_gene: TRBJ2-5
d_gene: .
abundance: once

CDR3aa: CASREGGNQPQHF
CDR3nt: TGTGCCAGCCGGGAGGGCGGGAATCAGCCCCAGCATTTT
v_gene: TRBV6-6
j_gene: TRBJ1-5
d_gene: .
abundance: .

CDR3aa: CASSLVPTGRGPTDTQYF
CDR3nt: TGTGCCAGCAGCTTAGTCCCCACTGGGCGGGGACCCACAGATACGCAGTATTTT
v_gene: TRBV7-2
j_gene: TRBJ2-3
d_gene: .
abundance: .

CDR3aa: CSAYSLYGYTF
CDR3nt: TGCAGTGCTTACTCTCTCTATGGCTACACCTTC
v_gene: TRBV20-1
j_gene: TRBJ1-2
d_gene: .
abundance: .

CDR3aa: CASSPRQRESNEQFF
CDR3nt: TGTGCCAGCAGCCCAAGGCAGCGGGAGAGCAATGAGCAGTTCTTC
v_gene: TRBV4-2
j_gene: TRBJ2-1
d_gene: TRBD2
abundance: .

CDR3aa: CASSQDLLAGEKGREETQYF
CDR3nt: TGTGCCAGCAGCCAAGATCTTCTAGCGGGGGAGAAGGGTCGGGAAGAGACCCAGTACTTC
v_gene: TRBV3-1/TRBV3-2
j_gene: TRBJ2-5
d_gene: TRBD2
abundance: few

CDR3aa: CSASPVSGGGTDTQYF
CDR3nt: TGCAGTGCTAGTCCTGTCAGCGGGGGAGGTACAGATACGCAGTATTTT
v_gene: TRBV20-1
j_gene: TRBJ2-3
d_gene: TRBD2
abundance: .

CDR3aa: CASSLTRGDTEAFF
CDR3nt: TGTGCCAGCAGCTTAACCAGGGGGGACACTGAAGCTTTCTTT
v_gene: TRBV7-9
j_gene: TRBJ1-1
d_gene: TRBD1
abundance: .

CDR3aa: CSAGRPSTEAFF
CDR3nt: TGCAGCGCCGGTCGGCCTAGTACTGAAGCTTTCTTT
v_gene: TRBV29-1
j_gene: TRBJ1-1
d_gene: .
abundance: .